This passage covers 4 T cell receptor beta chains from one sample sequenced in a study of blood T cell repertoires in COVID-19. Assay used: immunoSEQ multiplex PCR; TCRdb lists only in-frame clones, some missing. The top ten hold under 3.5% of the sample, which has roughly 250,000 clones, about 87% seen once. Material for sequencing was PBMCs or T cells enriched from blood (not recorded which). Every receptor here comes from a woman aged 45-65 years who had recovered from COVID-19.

CDR3 coding DNA: TGTGCCAGTACCGTAGACGGACTCTCTGGAAACACCATATATTTT. Residues: CASTVDGLSGNTIYF. The genes are TRBV19 and TRBJ1-3; D uncertain. CDR1 and CDR2 from the germline V gene are LNHDA and SQIVND (reference sequence). The CDR3 runs to 15 residues. V lost 7 bases, J lost 0 bases, and 13 bases lay in between.

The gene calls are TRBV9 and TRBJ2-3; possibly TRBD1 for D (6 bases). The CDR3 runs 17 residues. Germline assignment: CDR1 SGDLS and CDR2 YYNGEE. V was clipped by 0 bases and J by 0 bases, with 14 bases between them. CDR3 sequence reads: CASSVVPTGPSTDTQYF. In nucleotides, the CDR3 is TGTGCCAGCAGCGTAGTCCCGACAGGACCCAGCACAGATACGCAGTATTTT.

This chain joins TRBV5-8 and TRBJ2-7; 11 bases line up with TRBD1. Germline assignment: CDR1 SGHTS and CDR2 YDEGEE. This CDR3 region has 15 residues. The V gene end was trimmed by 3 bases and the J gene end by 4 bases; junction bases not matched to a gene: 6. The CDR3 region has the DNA TGTGCCAGCAGCTCCTCGGACAGGGGGCTATACGAGCAGTACTTC. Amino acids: CASSSSDRGLYEQYF.

In nucleotides, the CDR3 is TGTGCCAGCAGCTTAGCCGACTATGGCTACACCTTC. The encoded protein is CASSLADYGYTF. This chain uses TRBV7-2 with TRBJ1-2; D is unresolved. V gave up 0 bases and J gave up 3 bases, with 2 bases separating them. Germline CDR1 and CDR2: SGHTA and FQGNSA. This CDR3 comprises 12 residues.